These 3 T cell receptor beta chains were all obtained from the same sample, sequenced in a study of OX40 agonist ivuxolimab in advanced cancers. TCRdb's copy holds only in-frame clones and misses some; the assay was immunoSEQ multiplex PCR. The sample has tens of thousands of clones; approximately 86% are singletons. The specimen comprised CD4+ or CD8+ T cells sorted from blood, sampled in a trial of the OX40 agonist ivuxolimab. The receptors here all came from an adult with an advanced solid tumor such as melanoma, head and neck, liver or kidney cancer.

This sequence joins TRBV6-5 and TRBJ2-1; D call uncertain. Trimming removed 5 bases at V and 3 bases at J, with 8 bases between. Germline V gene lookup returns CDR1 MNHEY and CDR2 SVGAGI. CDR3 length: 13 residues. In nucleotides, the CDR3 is TGTGCCAGCAGTCCCCGACTCTACAATGAGCAGTTCTTC. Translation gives CASSPRLYNEQFF.

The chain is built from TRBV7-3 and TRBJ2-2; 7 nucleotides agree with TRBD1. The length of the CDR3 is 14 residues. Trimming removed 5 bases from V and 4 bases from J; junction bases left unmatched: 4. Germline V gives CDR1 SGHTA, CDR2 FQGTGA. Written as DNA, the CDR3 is TGTGCCAGCAGCCAGGACAGGAGCACCGGGGAGCTGTTTTTT. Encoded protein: CASSQDRSTGELFF.

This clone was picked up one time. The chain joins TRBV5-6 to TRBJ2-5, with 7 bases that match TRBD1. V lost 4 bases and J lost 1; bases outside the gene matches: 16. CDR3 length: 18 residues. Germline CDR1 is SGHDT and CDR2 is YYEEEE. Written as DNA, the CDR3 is TGTGCCAGCAGCCCCCCGACAGGGCTCATCGGGGCCCAAGAGACCCAGTACTTC. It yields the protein CASSPPTGLIGAQETQYF.